The present T cell receptor beta chain was sequenced within a study of blood T cell repertoires in COVID-19. Study-level background: The United States, Italy and Spain provided the acute and convalescent COVID-19 samples. PBMCs, B-cell-depleted T cells, or T cells were the source of the cDNA or gDNA that made up the material.

Trimming removed 6 bases at V and 0 bases at J, with 9 bases between. The length of the CDR3 is 14 residues. Per germline, CDR1 MNHNS and CDR2 SASEGT. Authors' analysis steps: The assay estimated nucleated cells by amplifying reference gene primers. Generated by immunoSEQ multiplex PCR, the TCRdb table keeps only in-frame clones and is missing some. V and J calls and clone size follow that table, whereas D and trimming were derived from the DNA. This sample yields around 140,000 clones, of which over 80% are seen a single time; less than 0.95% belongs to the top ten. This clone was observed a handful of times.

The source material was peripheral blood. The V gene is TRBV6-1, the J gene TRBJ1-5, with D possibly being TRBD1 (6 bases). This TCR derives from a woman aged 50 to 60 with acute or convalescent COVID-19. This CDR3 is CASRGTLSNQPQHF. The DNA of the CDR3 is TGTGCCAGCAGGGGGACACTTAGCAATCAGCCCCAGCATTTT.